This T cell receptor beta chain was documented in a study of cytomegalovirus exposure and HLA in healthy donors. Study results and limitations: The majority of TCR sequences were rare, yet some public TCRs appeared in many donors.

Using immunoSEQ multiplex PCR, the repertoire was profiled, and TCRdb retains in-frame clones only, with some absent. This table has some 170,000 clones, 70% to 90% appearing once. Germline V CDR1 and CDR2: SGHAT, FQNNGV. The V gene lost 5 bases and the J gene lost 0 bases, with 16 bases spanning the gap. The CDR3 has 16 residues. This clone was observed once. As yet, its antigen is unknown. The V call is TRBV11-2, the J call TRBJ1-1; a weak D match, TRBD1 (5 bases). Sequencing input: PBMCs. The sequence derives from a woman aged 18-29 years in good health and CMV-seronegative. The CDR3 here is CASSPPGIGMNTEAFF. In nucleotides, the CDR3 is TGTGCCAGCAGCCCTCCAGGGATCGGAATGAACACTGAAGCTTTCTTT. Together with reference TRBV11-2 and TRBJ1-1, the CDR3 gives the full variable domain: EAGVAQSPRYKIIEKRQSVAFWCNPISGHATLYWYQQILGQGPKLLIQFQNNGVVDDSQLPKDRFSAERLKGVDSTLKIQPAKLEDSAVYLCASSPPGIGMNTEAFFGQGTRLTVV.